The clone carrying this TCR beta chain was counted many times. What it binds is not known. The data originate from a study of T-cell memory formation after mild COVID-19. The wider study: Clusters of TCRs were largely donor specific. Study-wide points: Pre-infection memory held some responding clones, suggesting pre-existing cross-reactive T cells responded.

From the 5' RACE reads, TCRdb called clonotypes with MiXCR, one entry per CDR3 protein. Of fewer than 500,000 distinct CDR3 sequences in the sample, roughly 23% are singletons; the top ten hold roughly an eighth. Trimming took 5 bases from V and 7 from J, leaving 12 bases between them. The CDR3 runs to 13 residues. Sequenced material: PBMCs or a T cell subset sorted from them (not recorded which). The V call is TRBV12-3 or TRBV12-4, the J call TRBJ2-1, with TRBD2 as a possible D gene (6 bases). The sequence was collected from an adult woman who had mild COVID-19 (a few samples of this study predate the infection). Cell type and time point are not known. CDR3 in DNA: TGTGCCAGCAGTCCCGTTCTAGCGAATGAGCAGTTCTTC. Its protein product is CASSPVLANEQFF.